These 26 T cell receptor beta chains share one sample of origin, sequenced in a study of T cell responses to AZD1222 COVID-19 vaccine. TCRdb's table, derived via immunoSEQ multiplex PCR, lists solely in-frame clones and lacks some. This sample has around 100,000 clones, with roughly 90% found just once. This sample comprised peripheral blood, obtained on day 0 of AZD1222 vaccination. The receptor source for this set is an adult in good health.

J is TRBJ2-7 and V is TRBV2; the D gene is possibly TRBD1 (6 bases). CDR3 length: 13 amino acids. The V gene lost 6 bases and the J gene lost 3 bases, with 12 bases spanning the gap. CDR1 and CDR2 (germline): SNHLY, FYNNEI. CDR3 bases: TGTGCCAGCAGGGGGGACAATTACTACGAGCAGTACTTC. This codes for CASRGDNYYEQYF.

V gene TRBV7-2 combines with J gene TRBJ2-7; TRBD1 is a possible D gene (9 bases). From germline, CDR1 is SGHTA and CDR2 FQGNSA. V was cut by 1 base and J by 5 bases, with 18 bases left in between. The CDR3 runs to 16 residues. This CDR3 is CASSLVAGTGTHEQYF. The CDR3 nucleotides are TGTGCCAGCAGCTTAGTAGCGGGGACAGGGACCCACGAGCAGTACTTC.

The V gene is TRBV5-1, the J gene TRBJ2-1; TRBD2 aligns across 9 bases. Germline CDR1 is SGHRS and CDR2 is YFSETQ. Trimming took 2 bases from V and 6 from J; bases not matched to a gene: 6. The CDR3 spans 15 residues. CDR3 nucleotide sequence: TGCGCCAGCAGCTTTCAGACTAGCGGTGGCAATGAGCAGTTCTTC. Amino acid sequence: CASSFQTSGGNEQFF.

This clone came up once. This rearrangement joins TRBV28 to TRBJ2-5; possibly TRBD2 for D (6 bases). Germline CDR1 MDHEN, CDR2 SYDVKM. The CDR3 loop spans 14 amino acids. V lost 6 bases and J 4 bases, leaving 15 bases between the germline ends. The CDR3 bases are TGTGCCAGCAGCCCCCCTGCGGGAAGAGAGACCCAGTACTTC. Translated: CASSPPAGRETQYF.

The rearrangement uses TRBV6-5 and TRBJ1-3; D uncertain. The germline V gene has CDR1 MNHEY and CDR2 SVGAGI. V was cut by 2 bases and J by 2 bases, with 7 bases left in between. The CDR3 is made up of 14 amino acids. The CDR3 loop is CASSYGRAGNTIYF. The CDR3 DNA reads TGTGCCAGCAGTTACGGAAGGGCTGGAAACACCATATATTTT.

The chain is built from TRBV3-1 (or the pseudogene TRBV3-2) and TRBJ2-7; possibly TRBD1 for D (6 bases). Germline CDR1 reads LGHDT; CDR2 reads YNNKEL (reference sequence). V lost 1 base to trimming and J lost 2 bases, with 12 bases between them. The CDR3 spans 15 residues. The CDR3 DNA follows: TGTGCCAGCAGCCAAGCCGGGACACCGACCTACGAGCAGTACTTC. Its translation is CASSQAGTPTYEQYF.

The chain has TRBV9 and TRBJ1-4; D is possibly TRBD1 (5 bases). Germline CDR1 reads SGDLS; CDR2 reads YYNGEE. This CDR3 is built from 14 residues. V was trimmed by 0 bases and J by 7 bases, leaving 10 bases between them. The CDR3 is CASSVDTGGEKLFF. The CDR3 coding sequence is TGTGCCAGCAGCGTAGATACGGGGGGTGAAAAACTGTTTTTT.

The rearrangement joins TRBV30 to TRBJ2-3; tentatively, D is TRBD2 (7 bases). This CDR3 region has 15 residues. V lost 2 bases, J lost 3 bases, and 15 bases lay in between. CDR1 is GTSNPN, CDR2 SVGIG, per germline (reference sequence). In nucleotides, the CDR3 is TGTGCCTGGAGTATGGGGGGGGCTCTGACAGATACGCAGTATTTT. Its protein product is CAWSMGGALTDTQYF.

V gene TRBV7-2 combines with J gene TRBJ2-7, with unresolved D. The germline V and J ends were trimmed by 3 bases and 1 base, with 13 bases remaining between them. CDR3 length: 15 amino acids. The V gene's germline CDR1 is SGHTA and CDR2 FQGNSA. CDR3 in amino acids: CASSFIAGNSYEQYF. CDR3 nucleotides: TGTGCCAGCAGCTTCATAGCAGGTAATTCCTACGAGCAGTACTTC.

CDR3 sequence: CASSLRLAGGPFF. The CDR3 DNA sequence: TGTGCCAGCAGTTTACGCCTAGCGGGAGGGCCGTTCTTC. The rearrangement joins TRBV28 to TRBJ2-1; TRBD2 aligns across 12 bases. From germline, CDR1 is MDHEN and CDR2 SYDVKM. J gave up 15 bases and V 2 bases, and 5 bases lay outside the gene matches. The CDR3 has 13 residues.

The genes are TRBV19 and TRBJ2-7, with 8 positions matching TRBD2. Trimming cost V 5 bases and J 2 bases; bases outside gene matches: 5. Per germline, CDR1 LNHDA and CDR2 SQIVND (reference sequence). CDR3 length: 14 residues. The CDR3 region is CASSGLAGTYEQYF. As DNA, the CDR3 is TGTGCCAGTAGTGGATTAGCGGGGACCTACGAGCAGTACTTC.

The chain links TRBV11-3 to TRBJ1-4; D unclear. CDR1 and CDR2 from the germline V gene are SGHNT and YENEEA. The germline V and J ends were trimmed by 1 base and 4 bases, with 10 bases remaining between them. CDR3 length: 15 residues. The CDR3 loop is CASSLVYGHNEKLFF. The CDR3 DNA reads as TGTGCCAGCAGCTTAGTTTACGGCCATAATGAAAAACTGTTTTTT.

The V call is TRBV5-1, the J call TRBJ2-5; maybe TRBD1 (5 bases). Trimming took off 0 bases at V and 4 bases at J, with 10 bases between the two ends. The V gene's germline CDR1 is SGHRS and CDR2 YFSETQ. The CDR3 runs to 14 residues. CDR3 residues: CASSLVAGSETQYF. As DNA, the CDR3 is TGCGCCAGCAGCTTGGTGGCAGGGTCAGAGACCCAGTACTTC.

This chain joins TRBV5-4 and TRBJ2-3; 8 nucleotides align to TRBD2. The CDR3 runs to 15 residues. Per germline, CDR1 SGHNT and CDR2 YYREEE (reference sequence). V shed 1 base, J shed 0 bases, and the junction held 1 base outside the gene matches. CDR3 amino acids: CASSLSGGSTDTQYF. For the CDR3, the DNA is TGTGCCAGCAGCTTGAGCGGGGGAAGCACAGATACGCAGTATTTT.

The chain combines TRBV7-2 with TRBJ2-5; D is uncertain. Trimming took off 1 base at V and 5 bases at J, with 11 bases between the two ends. The CDR3 loop spans 14 amino acids. The germline CDR1 and CDR2 sequences are SGHTA and FQGNSA. CDR3 coding DNA: TGTGCCAGCAGCTTAGGCCCCCTCCTGGAGACCCAGTACTTC. The encoded protein is CASSLGPLLETQYF.

The chain uses TRBV7-9 and TRBJ1-1; weak D call: TRBD1 (5 bases). This CDR3 comprises 14 residues. Germline V lookup: CDR1 SEHNR, CDR2 FQNEAQ (reference sequence). The ends were cut back, 1 base at V and 4 bases at J, with 10 bases in the middle. Written as DNA, the CDR3 is TGTGCCAGCAGCTTAGTTGGGGCGGGCACTGAAGCTTTCTTT. Protein: CASSLVGAGTEAFF.

The rearrangement links TRBV27 to TRBJ2-7; D is possibly TRBD2 (5 bases). Trimming left V 5 bases short and J 2 bases short, with 13 bases between. Looked up from germline, CDR1 is MNHEY and CDR2 is SMNVEV (reference sequence). The CDR3 contains 14 residues. The CDR3, as DNA: TGTGCCAGCAGTCCGGGGAACGGAGCCTACGAGCAGTACTTC. This sequence encodes CASSPGNGAYEQYF.

The chain carries TRBV7-2 and TRBJ2-1; no clear D. This CDR3 has 15 amino acids. V shed 1 base and J shed 4 bases, with 11 bases lying between them. The germline gives CDR1 SGHTA, CDR2 FQGNSA. Here the CDR3 DNA reads TGTGCCAGCAGCTTAGAAGCTCAGGCTTACAATGAGCAGTTCTTC. It encodes CASSLEAQAYNEQFF. The full variable domain, its missing parts supplied by reference TRBV7-2 and TRBJ2-1, is GAGVSQSPSNKVTEKGKDVELRCDPISGHTALYWYRQSLGQGLEFLIYFQGNSAPDKSGLPSDRFSAERTGGSVSTLTIQRTQQEDSAVYLCASSLEAQAYNEQFFGPGTRLTVL.

This sequence joins TRBV27 and TRBJ2-4; TRBD2 might be the D (5 bases). The germline gives CDR1 MNHEY, CDR2 SMNVEV (reference sequence). The CDR3 runs to 15 residues. Trimming pared 4 bases from V and 0 bases from J, leaving 10 bases between. The CDR3 coding sequence is TGTGCCAGCAGTTCACTAGACCTAGCCAAAAACATTCAGTACTTC. Translation: CASSSLDLAKNIQYF.

The chain combines TRBV11-3 with TRBJ1-1; D gene unclear. V was shortened by 0 bases and J by 0 bases, with 14 bases between the two germline ends. This CDR3 spans 17 amino acids. Per the germline V gene, CDR1 is SGHNT and CDR2 is YENEEA. The CDR3 loop is CASSLDSAAGLNTEAFF. DNA for the CDR3: TGTGCCAGCAGCTTAGATAGTGCGGCAGGTTTGAACACTGAAGCTTTCTTT.

This sequence joins TRBV28 and TRBJ1-5; D gene ambiguous. CDR1 is MDHEN, CDR2 SYDVKM, per germline. The CDR3 runs 14 residues. Trimming took off 6 bases at V and 0 bases at J, with 9 bases between the two ends. The CDR3 nucleotides are TGTGCCAGCAGCGAAGCGCCTAGCAATCAGCCCCAGCATTTT. Amino acid sequence: CASSEAPSNQPQHF. Full variable domain (remainder filled in from reference TRBV28 and TRBJ1-5): DVKVTQSSRYLVKRTGEKVFLECVQDMDHENMFWYRQDPGLGLRLIYFSYDVKMKEKGDIPEGYSVSREKKERFSLILESASTNQTSMYLCASSEAPSNQPQHFGDGTRLSIL.

This rearrangement joins TRBV7-2 to TRBJ1-2; TRBD1 agrees at 11 bases. Germline CDR1 reads SGHTA; CDR2 reads FQGNSA. J gave up 8 bases and V 5 bases, and 16 bases lay outside the gene matches. The CDR3 is made up of 17 amino acids. The CDR3 is CASSPRTGGSVLLGYTF. CDR3 nucleotides: TGTGCCAGCAGCCCGCGGACAGGGGGCTCTGTCCTGCTGGGCTACACCTTC.

This sequence joins TRBV7-3 and TRBJ2-1; 12 nucleotides agree with TRBD1. This CDR3 is 15 amino acids long. CDR1 and CDR2 (germline): SGHTA, FQGTGA. Losses at the gene ends were 2 bases for V and 8 bases for J; bases not matched to a gene: 4. The CDR3 spells CASSLGTGGKYEQFF. DNA of the CDR3: TGTGCCAGCAGCTTAGGGACAGGGGGCAAATATGAGCAGTTCTTC. Based on the CDR3 plus reference TRBV7-3 and TRBJ2-1, the full variable domain is GAGVSQTPSNKVTEKGKYVELRCDPISGHTALYWYRQSLGQGPEFLIYFQGTGAADDSGLPNDRFFAVRPEGSVSTLKIQRTERGDSAVYLCASSLGTGGKYEQFFGPGTRLTVL.

The chain combines TRBV19 with TRBJ2-1; TRBD2 matches at 10 bases. This CDR3 region has 15 residues. The germline gives CDR1 LNHDA, CDR2 SQIVND (reference sequence). Unmatched junction bases numbered 5, after V lost 5 bases and J lost 4 bases. The chain's CDR3 is CASSRTSGPYNEQFF. CDR3 nucleotides: TGTGCCAGTAGTCGGACTAGCGGCCCTTACAATGAGCAGTTCTTC.

This clone has a single count. V is TRBV5-1 and J is TRBJ1-1; tentative D call: TRBD1 (5 bases). The CDR3 is made up of 16 amino acids. Germline assignment: CDR1 SGHRS and CDR2 YFSETQ. V lost 0 bases, J lost 1 base, and 13 bases lay in between. The CDR3: CASSLATGPQNTEAFF. For the CDR3, the DNA is TGCGCCAGCAGCTTGGCCACGGGACCGCAGAACACTGAAGCTTTCTTT.

This clone was found a few times. This chain connects TRBV6-2 or TRBV6-3 to TRBJ2-1; D is undetermined. The V end was cut by 6 bases, the J end by 5 bases, with 11 bases between. The CDR3 is made up of 13 amino acids. In germline, CDR1 is MNHEY, CDR2 SVGEGT. The CDR3 nucleotides are TGTGCCAGCAGCCTTGAAAGAGACAATGAGCAGTTCTTC. This translates into CASSLERDNEQFF.